The 14 T cell receptor beta chains in this list originate from one sample, sequenced in a study of patients and donors after allogeneic stem cell transplantation. One entry per CDR3 protein, called by TCRdb with MiXCR from the RT-PCR reads. The repertoire holds around 240,000 distinct CDR3 sequences, with 13% to 15% as singletons. The sequenced sample consisted of blood, either unsorted or a sorted T cell fraction (not recorded which). Every receptor here comes from a human donor who was either an allogeneic HSCT recipient or a stem cell or donor lymphocyte infusion donor (not recorded which). It is not recorded whose cells these are; they may come from a transplant donor.

This clonotype was detected many times. This chain links TRBV5-5 with TRBJ2-2, with unresolved D. CDR3 size: 15 residues. From germline, CDR1 is SGHKS and CDR2 YYEKEE (reference sequence). The V and J ends lost 1 base and 4 bases respectively, with 11 bases between them. In DNA, the CDR3 is TGTGCCAGCAGCTTGCTAGGACGGACCACCGGGGAGCTGTTTTTT. Translating gives CASSLLGRTTGELFF.

The chain links TRBV2 to TRBJ1-5; D unclear. The CDR3 totals 14 residues. V was shortened by 8 bases and J by 0 bases, with 11 bases between the two germline ends. Germline assignment: CDR1 SNHLY and CDR2 FYNNEI. The CDR3 coding sequence is TGTGCCAGCGGGCTGGACTATAGCAATCAGCCCCAGCATTTT. This gives the protein CASGLDYSNQPQHF.

This clonotype has a handful of counts. Here the CDR3 reads CASTTTGGEQYF. The CDR3, as DNA: TGTGCCAGCACCACAACAGGGGGCGAGCAGTACTTC. J is TRBJ2-7 and V is TRBV12-3 or TRBV12-4, with 8 positions matching TRBD1. The CDR3 runs to 12 residues. The V gene end was trimmed by 7 bases and the J gene end by 6 bases; junction bases not matched to a gene: 5.

This clonotype came up many times. The gene calls are TRBV2 and TRBJ1-3; no clear D gene. Germline V gene sequence: CDR1 SNHLY, CDR2 FYNNEI. The CDR3 consists of 17 residues. V gave up 6 bases and J gave up 2 bases, with 20 bases separating them. This chain's CDR3 is CASRAVSRSGPGNTIYF. For the CDR3, the DNA is TGTGCCAGCAGGGCAGTTTCAAGGTCGGGCCCTGGAAACACCATATATTTT.

In this sample, this clonotype turned up once. This CDR3 is CASSPRAADHEQYF. CDR3 DNA sequence: TGTGCCAGCAGCCCCAGAGCCGCGGATCACGAGCAGTACTTC. The V and J genes are TRBV9 and TRBJ2-7; D unresolved. Trimming pared 4 bases from V and 5 bases from J, leaving 16 bases between. Germline assignment: CDR1 SGDLS and CDR2 YYNGEE. The CDR3 is 14 residues long.

This clonotype has more than one count but fewer than ten. The rearrangement links TRBV12-3 or TRBV12-4 to TRBJ2-7; 8 nucleotides match TRBD1. The CDR3 is 15 amino acids. Trimming took 6 bases from V and 0 from J; bases not matched to a gene: 7. DNA for the CDR3: TGTGCCAGCAGCAAGGGGGACAGGTACTCCTACGAGCAGTACTTC. This encodes CASSKGDRYSYEQYF.

J is TRBJ2-2 and V is TRBV5-6, with TRBD1 matching 9 bases. Germline values: CDR1 SGHDT, CDR2 YYEEEE. The length of the CDR3 is 15 residues. V lost 2 bases, J lost 3 bases, and 2 bases stayed unmatched. CDR3 residues: CASSFWDRDTGELFF. As DNA, the CDR3 is TGTGCCAGCAGCTTCTGGGACAGGGACACCGGGGAGCTGTTTTTT.

V gene TRBV6-1 combines with J gene TRBJ1-1; D remains ambiguous. Germline lookup yields CDR1 MNHNS and CDR2 SASEGT. The length of the CDR3 is 13 residues. V shed 5 bases and J shed 2 bases, with 9 bases lying between them. CDR3 sequence reads: CASSPQPNTEAFF. Here the CDR3 DNA reads TGTGCCAGCAGTCCTCAACCTAACACTGAAGCTTTCTTT.

This clonotype came up a few times. This chain connects TRBV12-3 or TRBV12-4 to TRBJ2-2; no firm D call. The length of the CDR3 is 16 residues. V was shortened by 6 bases and J by 1 base, with 15 bases between the two germline ends. Written as DNA, the CDR3 is TGTGCCAGCAGGACGGTTCTAGGAGAGAACACCGGGGAGCTGTTTTTT. It translates to CASRTVLGENTGELFF.

This clonotype was counted ten times or more. J is TRBJ2-5 and V is TRBV24-1; tentative D call: TRBD2 (6 bases). The CDR3 is 16 amino acids. V dropped 0 bases and J dropped 1 base, with 11 bases sitting between them. Germline V CDR1 and CDR2: KGHDR, SFDVKD. CDR3 nucleotides: TGTGCCACCAGTGATTTGCATTGGGGGGTCCAAGAGACCCAGTACTTC. Its protein product is CATSDLHWGVQETQYF.

This clonotype was recorded a few times. The V gene is TRBV7-8, the J gene TRBJ2-2, with no clear D. There are 17 residues in the CDR3. Trimming shortened V by 1 base and J by 4 bases, and 16 bases separated the two germline ends. CDR1 and CDR2 (germline): SGHVS, FQNEAQ. The DNA for the CDR3 is TGTGCCAGCAGCTTAGTGGTCGTGGGCCGTATCACCGGGGAGCTGTTTTTT. This gives the protein CASSLVVVGRITGELFF.

The CDR3 loop reads CAANRGDEMGTQYF. The CDR3 nucleotides read TGTGCCGCTAACAGGGGGGATGAGATGGGCACGCAGTATTTT. The genes are TRBV10-3 and TRBJ2-3, with TRBD1 identical over 8 bases. V was clipped by 11 bases and J by 9 bases; unmatched bases: 16. This CDR3 comprises 14 residues. In germline, CDR1 is ENHRY, CDR2 SYGVKD.

The chain is built from TRBV4-2 and TRBJ1-2; no reliable D call. Per germline, CDR1 LGHNA and CDR2 YNFKEQ. The CDR3 runs to 15 residues. The germline V and J ends were trimmed by 4 bases and 4 bases, with 16 bases remaining between them. The CDR3 reads CASSPGQASSYGYTF. The CDR3 region has the DNA TGTGCCAGCAGCCCCGGGCAGGCAAGCAGCTATGGCTACACCTTC.

This clonotype was picked up many times. The chain joins TRBV5-1 to TRBJ1-1; D is uncertain. There are 13 residues in the CDR3. Trimming left V 4 bases short and J 3 bases short, with 10 bases between. Germline-derived CDR1 and CDR2 are SGHRS and YFSETQ. Here the CDR3 DNA reads TGCGCCAGCAGCCCGGGTGGTGACACTGAAGCTTTCTTT. Protein sequence: CASSPGGDTEAFF. The full variable domain, completed using reference TRBV5-1 and TRBJ1-1, is KAGVTQTPRYLIKTRGQQVTLSCSPISGHRSVSWYQQTPGQGLQFLFEYFSETQRNKGNFPGRFSGRQFSNSRSEMNVSTLELGDSALYLCASSPGGDTEAFFGQGTRLTVV.